These 5 T cell receptor beta chains originate from one sample sequenced in a study of T-cell reconstitution after alpha-beta-depleted transplantation in children. Researchers prepared the TCRbeta library using unique molecular identifiers, the study reports. TCRdb processed the PCR reads anew with MiXCR; each CDR3 protein has one entry. The table has about 500,000 distinct CDR3 sequences, approximately 10% seen once. The starting material was PBMCs, mostly from graft donor cells, obtained 180 days after TCRalphabeta/CD19-depleted stem cell transplant. Receptors were obtained from a female patient between 2 and 15 years old who had a stem cell transplant for aplastic anemia, so the T cells may come from the graft donor.

This clonotype was counted between two and nine times. CDR3 sequence: CASSPGTEGNEQFF. CDR3 bases: TGTGCCAGCAGCCCTGGCACGGAGGGCAATGAGCAGTTCTTC. The genes are TRBV27 and TRBJ2-1; weak D call: TRBD2 (6 bases). V shed 6 bases and J shed 6 bases, with 15 bases lying between them. Germline CDR1 is MNHEY and CDR2 is SMNVEV (reference sequence). CDR3 length: 14 amino acids.

Comments on this clonotype: A single base separates this from a much larger clone, so it may be a read error. The chain uses TRBV15 and TRBJ1-2; D remains unclear. This CDR3 is 13 amino acids long. Trimming removed 0 bases at V and 7 bases at J, with 9 bases between. Per the germline V gene, CDR1 is LNHNV and CDR2 is YYDKDF (reference sequence). CDR3 amino acids: CATSRDLGSGYTF. The CDR3 DNA reads TGTGCCACCAGCAGAGATCTAGGGTCTGGCTACACCTTC. Complete variable domain (other parts from reference TRBV15 and TRBJ1-2): DAMVIQNPRYQVTQFGKPVTLSCSQTLNHNVMYWYQQKSSQAPKLLFHYYDKDFNNEADTPDNFQSRRPNTSFCFLDIRSPGLGDTAMYLCATSRDLGSGYTFGSGTRLTVV.

This clonotype was observed a few times. The V and J genes are TRBV28 and TRBJ2-3, with D possibly being TRBD1 (6 bases). The CDR3 contains 16 residues. CDR1 MDHEN and CDR2 SYDVKM come from the germline V gene. The V and J ends lost 8 bases and 3 bases respectively, with 21 bases between them. CDR3 in DNA: TGTGCCAGCGCGGACCCGACAGGCCCACAGACAGATACGCAGTATTTT. Residues: CASADPTGPQTDTQYF.

This clonotype has at least ten counts. V gene TRBV24-1 combines with J gene TRBJ1-1; 9 bases line up with TRBD1. CDR1 and CDR2 (germline): KGHDR, SFDVKD. J was trimmed by 11 bases and V by 2 bases; bases with no gene match: 5. The CDR3 length is 13 residues. The CDR3: CATSDWTGAGAFF. CDR3 coding DNA: TGTGCCACCAGTGATTGGACAGGGGCCGGCGCTTTCTTT.

The table lists this clonotype with many counts. J is TRBJ2-1 and V is TRBV29-1; 7 positions match TRBD2. J was trimmed by 10 bases and V by 5 bases; bases with no gene match: 11. Germline values: CDR1 SQVTM, CDR2 ANQGSEA. The CDR3 has 13 residues. DNA for the CDR3: TGCAGCGTTTCCCCTAGCGGTGGGTCGGAGCAGTTCTTC. It encodes CSVSPSGGSEQFF.